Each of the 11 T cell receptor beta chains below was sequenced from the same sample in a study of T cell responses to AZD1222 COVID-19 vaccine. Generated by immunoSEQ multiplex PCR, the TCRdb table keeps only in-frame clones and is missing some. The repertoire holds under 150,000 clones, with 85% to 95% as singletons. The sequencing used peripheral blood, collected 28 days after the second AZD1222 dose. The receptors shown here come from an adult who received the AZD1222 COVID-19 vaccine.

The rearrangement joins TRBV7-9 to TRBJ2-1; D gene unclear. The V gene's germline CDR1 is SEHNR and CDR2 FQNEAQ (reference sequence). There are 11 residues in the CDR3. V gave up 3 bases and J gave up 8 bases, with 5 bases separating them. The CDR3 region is CASSFGHEQFF. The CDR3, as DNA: TGTGCCAGCAGCTTTGGGCATGAGCAGTTCTTC.

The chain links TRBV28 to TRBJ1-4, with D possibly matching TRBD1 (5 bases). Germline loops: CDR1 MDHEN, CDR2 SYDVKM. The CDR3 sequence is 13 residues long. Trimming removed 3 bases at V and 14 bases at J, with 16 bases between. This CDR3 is CASSFRHRPGLFF. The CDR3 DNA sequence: TGTGCCAGCAGTTTCCGTCACAGGCCTGGGCTGTTTTTT. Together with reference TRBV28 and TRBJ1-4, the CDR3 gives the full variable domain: DVKVTQSSRYLVKRTGEKVFLECVQDMDHENMFWYRQDPGLGLRLIYFSYDVKMKEKGDIPEGYSVSREKKERFSLILESASTNQTSMYLCASSFRHRPGLFFGSGTQLSVL.

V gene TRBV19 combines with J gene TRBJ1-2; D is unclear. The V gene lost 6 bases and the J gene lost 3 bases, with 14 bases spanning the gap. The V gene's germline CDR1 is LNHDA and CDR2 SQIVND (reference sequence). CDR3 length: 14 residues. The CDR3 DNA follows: TGTGCCAGTAGGAATTATGTGGAGTACTATGGCTACACCTTC. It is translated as CASRNYVEYYGYTF.

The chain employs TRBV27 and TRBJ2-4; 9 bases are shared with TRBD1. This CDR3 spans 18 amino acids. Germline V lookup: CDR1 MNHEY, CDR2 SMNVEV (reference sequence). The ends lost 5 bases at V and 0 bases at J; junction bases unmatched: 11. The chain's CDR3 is CASSPGQGTTLAKNIQYF. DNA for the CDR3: TGTGCCAGCAGTCCGGGACAGGGAACGACTTTAGCCAAAAACATTCAGTACTTC.

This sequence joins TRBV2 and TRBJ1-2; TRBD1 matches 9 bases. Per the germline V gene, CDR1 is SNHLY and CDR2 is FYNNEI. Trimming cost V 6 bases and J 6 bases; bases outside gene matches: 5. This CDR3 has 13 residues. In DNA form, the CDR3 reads TGTGCCAGCAGAAAGGGACAGGGAAATGGCTACACCTTC. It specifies CASRKGQGNGYTF. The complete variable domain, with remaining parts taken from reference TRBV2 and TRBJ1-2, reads EPEVTQTPSHQVTQMGQEVILRCVPISNHLYFYWYRQILGQKVEFLVSFYNNEISEKSEIFDDQFSVERPDGSNFTLKIRSTKLEDSAMYFCASRKGQGNGYTFGSGTRLTVV.

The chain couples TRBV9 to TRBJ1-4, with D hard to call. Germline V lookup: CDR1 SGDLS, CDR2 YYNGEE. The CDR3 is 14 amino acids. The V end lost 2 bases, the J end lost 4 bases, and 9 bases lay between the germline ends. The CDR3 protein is CASSVDGYNEKLFF. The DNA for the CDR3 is TGTGCCAGCAGCGTGGACGGATATAATGAAAAACTGTTTTTT.

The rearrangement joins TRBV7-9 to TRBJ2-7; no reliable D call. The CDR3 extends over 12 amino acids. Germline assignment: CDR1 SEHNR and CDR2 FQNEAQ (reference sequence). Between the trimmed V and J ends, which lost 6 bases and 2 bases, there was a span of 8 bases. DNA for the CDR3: TGTGCCAGCAGTTTCGACACCTACGAGCAGTACTTC. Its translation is CASSFDTYEQYF. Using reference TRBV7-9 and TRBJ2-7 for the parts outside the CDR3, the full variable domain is DTGVSQNPRHKITKRGQNVTFRCDPISEHNRLYWYRQTLGQGPEFLTYFQNEAQLEKSRLLSDRFSAERPKGSFSTLEIQRTEQGDSAMYLCASSFDTYEQYFGPGTRLTVT.

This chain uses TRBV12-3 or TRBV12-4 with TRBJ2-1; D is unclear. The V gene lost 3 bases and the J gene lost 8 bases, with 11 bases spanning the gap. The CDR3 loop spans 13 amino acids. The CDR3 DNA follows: TGTGCCAGCAGTTTTCCAGGCTCCGATGAGCAGTTCTTC. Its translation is CASSFPGSDEQFF.

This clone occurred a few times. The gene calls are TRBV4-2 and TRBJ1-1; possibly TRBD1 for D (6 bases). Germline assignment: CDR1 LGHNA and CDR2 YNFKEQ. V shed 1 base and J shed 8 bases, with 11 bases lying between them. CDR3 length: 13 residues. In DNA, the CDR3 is TGTGCCAGCAGCCAAGGGGGGCCCTCGGAAGCTTTCTTT. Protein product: CASSQGGPSEAFF.

CDR3 region: CASSVQGNYGYTF. As DNA, the CDR3 is TGTGCCAGCAGCGTACAGGGCAACTATGGCTACACCTTC. The chain employs TRBV6-5 and TRBJ1-2; tentative D call: TRBD1 (6 bases). This CDR3 has 13 amino acids. The V end was cut by 6 bases, the J end by 2 bases, with 10 bases between. Germline CDR1 is MNHEY and CDR2 is SVGAGI.

As DNA, the CDR3 is TGTGCCACCAGCAGAGACAGGGTTGCGACTGAAGCTTTCTTT. Residues: CATSRDRVATEAFF. This chain joins TRBV15 and TRBJ1-1; possibly TRBD1 for D (5 bases). CDR1 and CDR2 (germline): LNHNV, YYDKDF (reference sequence). Trimming took 0 bases from V and 5 from J, leaving 10 bases between them. This CDR3 comprises 14 residues.